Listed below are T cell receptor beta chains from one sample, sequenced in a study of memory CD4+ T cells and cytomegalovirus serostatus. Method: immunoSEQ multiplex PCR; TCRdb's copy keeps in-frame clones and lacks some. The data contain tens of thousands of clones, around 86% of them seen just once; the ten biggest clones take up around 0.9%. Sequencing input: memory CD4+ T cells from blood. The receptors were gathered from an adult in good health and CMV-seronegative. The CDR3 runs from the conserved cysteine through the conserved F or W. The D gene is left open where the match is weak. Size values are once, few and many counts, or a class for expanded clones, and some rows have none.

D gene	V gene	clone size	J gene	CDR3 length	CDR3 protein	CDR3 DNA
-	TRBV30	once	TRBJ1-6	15	CAWSLGRAYNSPLHF	TGTGCCTGGAGTCTTGGCAGGGCCTATAATTCACCCCTCCACTTT
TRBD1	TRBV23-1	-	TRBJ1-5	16	CASSHEAGGWGQPQHF	TGCGCCAGCAGTCACGAGGCAGGGGGCTGGGGTCAGCCCCAGCATTTT
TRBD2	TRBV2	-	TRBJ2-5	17	CASTRGLAGGRQETQYF	TGTGCCAGCACGAGGGGGCTAGCGGGGGGGCGGCAAGAGACCCAGTACTTC
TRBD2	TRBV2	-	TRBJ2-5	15	CAIPRASGNQETQYF	TGTGCCATCCCAAGGGCTAGCGGGAATCAAGAGACCCAGTACTTC
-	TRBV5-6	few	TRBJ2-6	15	CASSLPTSGANVLTF	TGTGCCAGCAGCTTACCGACTTCTGGGGCCAACGTCCTGACTTTC
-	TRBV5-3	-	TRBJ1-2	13	CASSRDANYGYTF	TGTGCCAGCAGCCGGGACGCCAACTATGGCTACACCTTC
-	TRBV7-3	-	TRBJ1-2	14	CASSRAPGLGGYTF	TGTGCCAGCAGCCGCGCACCGGGCCTCGGGGGCTACACCTTC
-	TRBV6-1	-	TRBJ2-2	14	CASKRYPSTGELFF	TGTGCCAGCAAGCGTTATCCCTCCACCGGGGAGCTGTTTTTT
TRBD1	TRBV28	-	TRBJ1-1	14	CASSLGQGGTEAFF	TGTGCCAGCAGTTTAGGGCAGGGGGGTACTGAAGCTTTCTTT
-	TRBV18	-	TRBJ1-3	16	CASSREDAKLGNTIYF	TGTGCCAGCTCACGGGAGGACGCTAAACTCGGAAACACCATATATTTT
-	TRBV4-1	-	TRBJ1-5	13	CASSSGGGQPQHF	TGCGCCAGCAGCTCTGGGGGCGGACAGCCCCAGCATTTT
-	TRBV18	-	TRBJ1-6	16	CASSPSMTRGVSPLHF	TGTGCCAGCTCACCATCGATGACCCGGGGGGTCTCACCCCTCCACTTT
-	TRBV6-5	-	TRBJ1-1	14	CASSSPGMNTEAFF	TGTGCCAGCAGCTCTCCGGGGATGAACACTGAAGCTTTCTTT
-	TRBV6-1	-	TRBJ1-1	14	CASNAERGYPEAFF	TGTGCCAGCAACGCTGAGAGGGGATACCCTGAAGCTTTCTTT
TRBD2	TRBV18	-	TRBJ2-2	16	CASSIGLAGNTGELFF	TGTGCCAGCTCAATCGGACTAGCGGGGAACACCGGGGAGCTGTTTTTT
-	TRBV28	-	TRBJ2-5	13	CASSPDSQETQYF	TGTGCCAGCAGCCCGGACAGTCAAGAGACCCAGTACTTC
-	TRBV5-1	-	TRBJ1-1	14	CASSPYLTNTEAFF	TGCGCCAGCAGCCCCTATCTGACGAACACTGAAGCTTTCTTT
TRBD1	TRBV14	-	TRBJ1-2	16	CASSRGQGVKASGYTF	TGTGCCAGCAGCCGGGGACAGGGGGTAAAGGCTTCTGGCTACACCTTC
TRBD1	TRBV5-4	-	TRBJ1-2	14	CASRDRGVYYGYTF	TGTGCCAGCCGGGACAGGGGCGTTTACTATGGCTACACCTTC
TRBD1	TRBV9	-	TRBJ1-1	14	CASSAATGGVEAFF	TGTGCCAGCAGCGCGGCGACAGGGGGGGTTGAAGCTTTCTTT
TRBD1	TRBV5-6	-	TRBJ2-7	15	CASSTPGTGGYEQYF	TGTGCCAGCAGCACCCCCGGGACAGGGGGCTACGAGCAGTACTTC
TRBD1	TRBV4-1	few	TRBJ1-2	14	CASSQAGTGYGYTF	TGCGCCAGCAGCCAAGCCGGGACAGGGTATGGCTACACCTTC
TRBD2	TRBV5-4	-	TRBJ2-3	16	CASSLWGLAGRDTQYF	TGTGCCAGCAGCTTGTGGGGACTAGCGGGCCGAGATACGCAGTATTTT
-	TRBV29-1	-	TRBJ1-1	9	CSGTPRAFF	TGCAGCGGGACCCCCAGGGCTTTCTTT
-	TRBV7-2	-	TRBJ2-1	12	CASSGGGELQFF	TGTGCCAGCAGCGGAGGAGGGGAGCTACAGTTCTTC
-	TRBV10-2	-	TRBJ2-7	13	CASSAAGVGEQYF	TGCGCCAGCAGCGCCGCAGGGGTAGGCGAGCAGTACTTC
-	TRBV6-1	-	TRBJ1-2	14	CASRRTETPYGYTF	TGTGCCAGCAGGAGGACAGAAACTCCCTATGGCTACACCTTC
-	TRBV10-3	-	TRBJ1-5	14	CAIRGDSVNQPQHF	TGTGCCATCAGGGGCGACAGCGTCAATCAGCCCCAGCATTTT
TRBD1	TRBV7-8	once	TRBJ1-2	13	CASSPDRSYGYTF	TGTGCCAGCAGCCCGGACAGGAGCTATGGCTACACCTTC
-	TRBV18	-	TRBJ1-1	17	CASSLVQLGPAGTEAFF	TGTGCCAGCTCACTTGTCCAGTTAGGACCGGCGGGGACTGAAGCTTTCTTT
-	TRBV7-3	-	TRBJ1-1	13	CASSWTTNTEAFF	TGTGCCAGCAGCTGGACAACGAACACTGAAGCTTTCTTT
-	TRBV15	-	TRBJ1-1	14	CATSTRTGNTEAFF	TGTGCCACCAGCACGAGGACGGGGAACACTGAAGCTTTCTTT
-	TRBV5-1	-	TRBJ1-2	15	CASSLVGGREYGYTF	TGCGCCAGCAGCTTGGTGGGGGGCCGTGAATATGGCTACACCTTC
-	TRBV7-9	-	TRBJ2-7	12	CASSQVSYEQYF	TGTGCCAGCAGCCAAGTTTCCTACGAGCAGTACTTC
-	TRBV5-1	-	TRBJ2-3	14	CASSGQSSTDTQYF	TGCGCCAGCAGCGGGCAGTCTAGCACAGATACGCAGTATTTT
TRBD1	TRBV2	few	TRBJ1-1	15	CASTNEGTGSTEAFF	TGTGCCAGCACCAACGAGGGGACAGGGAGCACTGAAGCTTTCTTT
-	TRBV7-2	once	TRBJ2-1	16	CASRRGGSISYNEQFF	TGTGCCAGCCGTCGAGGGGGGTCTATATCCTACAATGAGCAGTTCTTC
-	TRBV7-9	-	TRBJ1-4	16	CASSLGPVRQNEKLFF	TGTGCCAGCAGCTTAGGACCGGTCAGGCAGAATGAAAAACTGTTTTTT
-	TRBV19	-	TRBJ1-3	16	CASSTGIGASGNTIYF	TGTGCCAGTAGTACGGGGATAGGGGCGTCTGGAAACACCATATATTTT
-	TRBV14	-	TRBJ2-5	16	CASSQGNRAIGETQYF	TGTGCCAGCAGCCAAGGAAACAGGGCGATAGGGGAGACCCAGTACTTC
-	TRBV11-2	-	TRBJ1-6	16	CASGLVRGLVGSPLHF	TGTGCCAGCGGCCTCGTACGGGGACTGGTTGGGTCACCCCTCCACTTT
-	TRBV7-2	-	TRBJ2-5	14	CASSSEGRLETQYF	TGTGCCAGCAGCTCGGAGGGCCGGTTGGAGACCCAGTACTTC
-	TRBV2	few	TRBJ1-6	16	CASSDHMGGQNSPLHF	TGTGCCAGCAGTGACCATATGGGGGGGCAGAATTCACCCCTCCACTTT